This T cell receptor beta chain derives from a study of beta chain features in type 1 diabetes. General study points: VDJ junctions in type 1 diabetes patients carried more deletions and fewer insertions. Within patients, naive, central memory and Treg TCRB repertoires seemed more similar than within healthy donors.

Comment on this clone: Its target is not known.

Of the isolated RNA, all was reverse transcribed, and so the sequenced material was expressed TCRB transcripts. The read count averaged roughly 4 million across naive, central memory and regulatory T cell samples. Clones were sequenced by immunoSEQ multiplex PCR, and TCRdb holds only the in-frame ones, with some missing. The sample carries some 900,000 clones, roughly 16% recorded once. The CDR3 totals 17 residues. CDR1 is LNHDA, CDR2 SQIVND, per germline (reference sequence). J was trimmed by 1 base and V by 5 bases; bases with no gene match: 8. Each of the CD4+ naive, central memory, regulatory and stem cell-like memory populations was sorted via CD45RO/CCR7/CD25/CD127/CD95/CD27.

The TCR sequence derives from a woman aged 18-29 years in good health. The sequenced sample consisted of naive CD4+ T cells from blood. V is TRBV19 and J is TRBJ2-1, with 10 bases that match TRBD2. The CDR3 sequence: CASSWASGRTSYNEQFF. DNA for the CDR3: TGTGCCAGTAGTTGGGCTAGCGGGAGAACGTCCTACAATGAGCAGTTCTTC.